One and the same sample provided the 20 T cell receptor beta chains below, sequenced in a study of Ad26.COV2.S vaccination and SARS-CoV-2 variants. Profiled with immunoSEQ multiplex PCR; TCRdb holds only in-frame clones, not every one. This table holds fewer than 400,000 clones, about 86% found once. As for treatment: roughly 18 received Ad26.COV2.S at low or high dose, single or two shots; about 5 received placebo; per-sample allocation not given. All samples were drawn on day 63, counting from the first vaccine or placebo injection. The sample in question was peripheral blood, obtained in a trial of Ad26.COV2.S vaccine versus placebo. These receptors were collected from a person between 18 and 60 years old who received the Ad26.COV2.S COVID-19 vaccine or a placebo.

This clone was seen once. The chain employs TRBV29-1 and TRBJ1-4, with a possible D match to TRBD1 (6 bases). CDR3 length: 15 amino acids. Germline V lookup: CDR1 SQVTM, CDR2 ANQGSEA. V lost 4 bases and J 4 bases, leaving 16 bases between the germline ends. The CDR3 loop is CSVALLGGNNEKLFF. For the CDR3, the DNA is TGCAGCGTTGCCTTGCTAGGGGGGAATAATGAAAAACTGTTTTTT.

The table lists this clone with a count of one. The chain is built from TRBV19 and TRBJ1-6, with 11 bases that match TRBD1. After removal of 0 bases from V and 5 bases from J, the junction contained 12 bases not matched to a gene. Germline values: CDR1 LNHDA, CDR2 SQIVND (reference sequence). The CDR3 runs 20 residues. This chain's CDR3 is CASSIDRRDRGKRDNSPLHF. In nucleotides, the CDR3 is TGTGCCAGTAGTATAGACCGCCGGGACAGGGGGAAACGCGATAATTCACCCCTCCACTTT.

This chain joins TRBV24-1 and TRBJ2-2, with TRBD1 matching 11 bases. There are 17 residues in the CDR3. The V segment lost 2 bases and the J segment 3 bases; nucleotides outside the gene matches: 4. The germline gives CDR1 KGHDR, CDR2 SFDVKD. The DNA for the CDR3 is TGTGCCACCAGTGATTCCGGGACAGGGGGATACACCGGGGAGCTGTTTTTT. Its protein product is CATSDSGTGGYTGELFF.

This chain connects TRBV20-1 to TRBJ1-4; D gene uncertain. V dropped 4 bases and J dropped 1 base, with 13 bases sitting between them. From germline, CDR1 is DFQATT and CDR2 SNEGSKA (reference sequence). The CDR3 sequence is 15 residues long. The CDR3 sequence is CSATDRGGTNEKLFF. The CDR3 region has the DNA TGCAGTGCTACTGACCGGGGTGGAACTAATGAAAAACTGTTTTTT.

This chain joins TRBV24-1 and TRBJ2-1, with 7 bases that match TRBD1. Germline V CDR1 and CDR2: KGHDR, SFDVKD. V shed 1 base and J 9 bases; nucleotides not matched to a gene: 11. This CDR3 has 16 residues. The CDR3 here is CATSDLGAGGNGEQFF. CDR3 nucleotide sequence: TGTGCCACCAGTGATTTAGGGGCAGGGGGAAATGGTGAGCAGTTCTTC.

This chain links TRBV15 with TRBJ1-2, with D perhaps TRBD1 (5 bases). This CDR3 comprises 15 residues. Trimming stripped 0 bases from V and 5 bases from J, with 13 bases between. Looked up from germline, CDR1 is LNHNV and CDR2 is YYDKDF (reference sequence). CDR3: CATSRDQGGPYGYTF. The CDR3 coding sequence is TGTGCCACCAGCAGAGATCAGGGAGGTCCGTATGGCTACACCTTC.

This clone appeared a few times. The chain combines TRBV5-1 with TRBJ1-1; D is undetermined. V lost 4 bases to trimming and J lost 7 bases, with 14 bases between them. The CDR3 spans 13 residues. Germline V gives CDR1 SGHRS, CDR2 YFSETQ. CDR3 residues: CASSGATRNEAFF. As DNA, the CDR3 is TGCGCCAGCAGCGGAGCCACAAGGAATGAAGCTTTCTTT.

The chain joins TRBV24-1 to TRBJ2-1; 11 nucleotides line up with TRBD1. CDR3 length: 15 residues. V lost 3 bases and J lost 6; bases outside the gene matches: 3. CDR1 and CDR2 from the germline V gene are KGHDR and SFDVKD. CDR3 nucleotides: TGTGCCACCAGTGATCCCGGGACAGGGGGCAATGAGCAGTTCTTC. It translates to CATSDPGTGGNEQFF.

This clone occurred once. J is TRBJ2-1 and V is TRBV4-1, with TRBD2 matching over 8 bases. Germline V gives CDR1 MGHRA, CDR2 YSYEKL. The CDR3 contains 17 residues. J was trimmed by 4 bases and V by 5 bases; bases with no gene match: 13. The CDR3 bases are TGCGCCAGCAGCTACTTGAGCGGGGGACTACAATACAATGAGCAGTTCTTC. Protein product: CASSYLSGGLQYNEQFF.

The chain combines TRBV3-1 (or the pseudogene TRBV3-2) with TRBJ2-3; possible D gene TRBD2, 6 bases. Per germline, CDR1 LGHDT and CDR2 YNNKEL (reference sequence). The CDR3 is 16 amino acids. The V and J ends lost 1 base and 0 bases respectively, with 11 bases between them. The CDR3 DNA reads as TGTGCCAGCAGCCAAGTGGGACGGGGGAGCACAGATACGCAGTATTTT. Residues: CASSQVGRGSTDTQYF.

Turning to this clone: The sample holds other DNA sequences that translate to the same CDR3. CDR3 sequence: CASSVGGELFF. CDR3 sequence (DNA): TGTGCCAGTTCAGTTGGTGGGGAGCTGTTTTTT. This sequence joins TRBV9 and TRBJ2-2, with D unresolved. Germline CDR1 SGDLS, CDR2 YYNGEE. The CDR3 runs 11 residues. V lost 8 bases and J 8 bases, leaving 10 bases between the germline ends.

The chain has TRBV19 and TRBJ1-2; 9 positions agree with TRBD1. Germline-derived CDR1 and CDR2 are LNHDA and SQIVND (reference sequence). The V and J ends lost 1 base and 5 bases, in that order; junction bases with no gene match: 5. The CDR3 is 15 residues long. CDR3 loop: CASSIAEGTGYGYTF. In DNA, the CDR3 is TGTGCCAGTAGTATAGCCGAGGGGACAGGGTATGGCTACACCTTC.

This chain links TRBV15 with TRBJ1-1; D not resolved. This CDR3 has 14 amino acids. Trimming took off 5 bases at V and 1 base at J, with 11 bases between the two ends. The germline CDR1 and CDR2 sequences are LNHNV and YYDKDF (reference sequence). CDR3 protein: CATSSGRGNTEAFF. The CDR3 nucleotides read TGTGCCACCAGCTCCGGGCGGGGGAACACTGAAGCTTTCTTT.

The CDR3 sequence is CASSSVSSYNEQFF. CDR3 bases: TGCGCCAGCAGCTCCGTAAGCTCCTACAATGAGCAGTTCTTC. The V gene is TRBV5-1, the J gene TRBJ2-1; no definite D call. The V gene lost 3 bases and the J gene lost 0 bases, with 7 bases spanning the gap. CDR3 length: 14 amino acids. CDR1 is SGHRS, CDR2 YFSETQ, per germline.

The genes are TRBV13 and TRBJ1-3; the match to TRBD1 covers 9 bases. The J segment lost 4 bases and the V segment lost 0 bases, leaving 10 bases of the junction unmatched. This CDR3 is 18 amino acids long. Germline values: CDR1 PRHDT, CDR2 FYEKMQ (reference sequence). CDR3 in DNA: TGTGCCAGCAGCTTAGGCCTGGTGTGGACAGGGGAGGGAAACACCATATATTTT. Translated, it gives CASSLGLVWTGEGNTIYF.

The V gene is TRBV5-1, the J gene TRBJ2-7; 7 bases are shared with TRBD1. Germline V lookup: CDR1 SGHRS, CDR2 YFSETQ. The CDR3 has 13 amino acids. Trimming took 4 bases from V and 5 from J; bases not matched to a gene: 6. CDR3 nucleotides: TGCGCCAGCAGCGTGAGAGACAGGGACGAGCAGTACTTC. It yields the protein CASSVRDRDEQYF.

The chain has TRBV7-4 and TRBJ2-3; perhaps TRBD2 as D (6 bases). Germline V gives CDR1 SGHVT, CDR2 SQSDAQ. The CDR3 has 15 amino acids. Between the trimmed V and J ends, which lost 7 bases and 4 bases, there was a span of 18 bases. The CDR3 DNA reads TGTGCCAGCATACGTGGAGGGCATCTCCCAGATACGCAGTATTTT. Amino acid sequence: CASIRGGHLPDTQYF.

Only one count was recorded for this clone. The chain couples TRBV6-1 to TRBJ2-3, with 8 bases fitting TRBD2. With V trimmed by 3 bases and J by 4 bases, 3 bases remained unmatched. This CDR3 is built from 14 residues. The germline V gene has CDR1 MNHNS and CDR2 SASEGT. CDR3 sequence (DNA): TGTGCCAGCAGTGACGGGGGGGTGTCAGATACGCAGTATTTT. Translating gives CASSDGGVSDTQYF.

The chain combines TRBV6-5 with TRBJ1-2; 8 bases line up with TRBD1. CDR1 and CDR2 (germline): MNHEY, SVGAGI. The CDR3 contains 13 residues. Trimming took 6 bases from V and 6 from J; bases not matched to a gene: 6. The CDR3 DNA reads as TGTGCCAGCAGAAGACAGGGGAGGAATGGCTACACCTTC. Its translation: CASRRQGRNGYTF.

The V gene is TRBV7-2, the J gene TRBJ2-2; 8 bases line up with TRBD2. This CDR3 is 16 amino acids long. J was trimmed by 6 bases and V by 5 bases; bases with no gene match: 11. Germline-derived CDR1 and CDR2 are SGHTA and FQGNSA. The CDR3 reads CASSPRAKRESGELFF. The DNA for the CDR3 is TGTGCCAGCAGCCCGAGGGCGAAGCGGGAGTCCGGGGAGCTGTTTTTT.